This is a list of T cell receptor beta chains from one sample in a study of blood T cell repertoires in COVID-19. This table comes from immunoSEQ multiplex PCR, and its TCRdb copy is limited to in-frame clones, with some not included. The sample lists just under 350,000 clones; 80% to 90% were seen once. The specimen was peripheral blood. The receptors derive from a man under 40 with active or convalescent COVID-19. Both conserved end residues are part of each CDR3. The D gene is left open where the match is weak. Not all rows give a size; the values are once, few, many and, for expanded clones, a class.

len: 13
abundance: -
j_gene: TRBJ1-4
d_gene: -
v_gene: TRBV7-6
CDR3aa: CASSPVSGEKLFF
CDR3nt: TGTGCCAGCAGTCCCGTCTCGGGTGAAAAACTGTTTTTT

len: 15
abundance: -
j_gene: TRBJ2-7
d_gene: -
v_gene: TRBV4-2
CDR3aa: CASSPLGGPSYEQYF
CDR3nt: TGTGCCAGCAGCCCCTTAGGAGGGCCGTCCTACGAGCAGTACTTC

len: 16
abundance: -
j_gene: TRBJ1-5
d_gene: TRBD1
v_gene: TRBV10-3
CDR3aa: CAIGQGGRVGNQPQHF
CDR3nt: TGTGCCATCGGTCAAGGGGGCAGGGTAGGCAATCAGCCCCAGCATTTT

len: 14
abundance: -
j_gene: TRBJ2-5
d_gene: TRBD1
v_gene: TRBV5-1
CDR3aa: CASSFGTVQETQYF
CDR3nt: TGCGCCAGCAGCTTTGGGACAGTCCAAGAGACCCAGTACTTC

len: 15
abundance: -
j_gene: TRBJ1-2
d_gene: -
v_gene: TRBV5-6
CDR3aa: CASSLGQRKNYGYTF
CDR3nt: TGTGCCAGCAGCTTGGGACAGCGAAAGAACTATGGCTACACCTTC

len: 16
abundance: -
j_gene: TRBJ1-2
d_gene: -
v_gene: TRBV7-9
CDR3aa: CASSLRRLGENYGYTF
CDR3nt: TGTGCCAGCAGCTTACGACGATTGGGAGAAAACTATGGCTACACCTTC

len: 15
abundance: few
j_gene: TRBJ1-1
d_gene: -
v_gene: TRBV9
CDR3aa: CASSVPPRGGTEAFF
CDR3nt: TGTGCCAGCAGCGTACCTCCCAGGGGAGGGACTGAAGCTTTCTTT

len: 17
abundance: -
j_gene: TRBJ1-6
d_gene: TRBD1
v_gene: TRBV7-8
CDR3aa: CASSRTGTTFYNSPLHF
CDR3nt: TGTGCCAGCAGCCGGACAGGGACAACTTTCTATAATTCACCCCTCCACTTT

len: 15
abundance: -
j_gene: TRBJ1-6
d_gene: -
v_gene: TRBV5-4
CDR3aa: CASSSPGGSNSPLHF
CDR3nt: TGTGCCAGCAGCTCCCCGGGGGGTTCTAATTCACCCCTCCACTTT

len: 13
abundance: -
j_gene: TRBJ1-2
d_gene: -
v_gene: TRBV5-1
CDR3aa: CASSGTGNYGYTF
CDR3nt: TGCGCCAGCAGCGGCACAGGGAACTATGGCTACACCTTC

len: 14
abundance: -
j_gene: TRBJ2-3
d_gene: -
v_gene: TRBV19
CDR3aa: CASCGDSPTDTQYF
CDR3nt: TGTGCCAGTTGCGGGGACTCCCCCACAGATACGCAGTATTTT

len: 14
abundance: -
j_gene: TRBJ1-5
d_gene: -
v_gene: TRBV5-1
CDR3aa: CASSPQGSNQPQHF
CDR3nt: TGCGCCAGCAGCCCACAGGGTAGCAATCAGCCCCAGCATTTT

len: 14
abundance: -
j_gene: TRBJ1-2
d_gene: TRBD1
v_gene: TRBV13
CDR3aa: CASSYGQANYGYTF
CDR3nt: TGTGCCAGCAGCTACGGACAGGCAAACTATGGCTACACCTTC

len: 13
abundance: -
j_gene: TRBJ1-4
d_gene: -
v_gene: TRBV18
CDR3aa: CASLAGAGEKLFF
CDR3nt: TGTGCCAGCTTGGCGGGCGCGGGTGAAAAACTGTTTTTT

len: 15
abundance: -
j_gene: TRBJ2-3
d_gene: -
v_gene: TRBV7-9
CDR3aa: CASSLGSRIADTQYF
CDR3nt: TGTGCCAGCAGCTTAGGTAGTAGAATTGCGGATACGCAGTATTTT

len: 15
abundance: -
j_gene: TRBJ2-5
d_gene: TRBD2
v_gene: TRBV5-1
CDR3aa: CASSLTSGRDETQYF
CDR3nt: TGCGCCAGCAGCTTGACTAGCGGGAGGGATGAGACCCAGTACTTC

len: 14
abundance: -
j_gene: TRBJ2-2
d_gene: TRBD1
v_gene: TRBV5-1
CDR3aa: CASSYGTGIGELFF
CDR3nt: TGCGCCAGCAGCTATGGGACAGGCATCGGGGAGCTGTTTTTT

len: 15
abundance: -
j_gene: TRBJ2-7
d_gene: -
v_gene: TRBV3-1/TRBV3-2
CDR3aa: CASSQAPTSSYEQYF
CDR3nt: TGTGCCAGCAGCCAAGCTCCCACCAGCTCCTACGAGCAGTACTTC

len: 13
abundance: once
j_gene: TRBJ2-7
d_gene: -
v_gene: TRBV30
CDR3aa: CAWSVQGPMEQYF
CDR3nt: TGTGCCTGGAGTGTCCAGGGTCCGATGGAGCAGTACTTC

len: 17
abundance: -
j_gene: TRBJ1-3
d_gene: TRBD1
v_gene: TRBV5-1
CDR3aa: CASSWSGGRSSGNTIYF
CDR3nt: TGCGCCAGCAGCTGGTCAGGGGGGCGCAGTTCTGGAAACACCATATATTTT

len: 15
abundance: -
j_gene: TRBJ2-6
d_gene: -
v_gene: TRBV9
CDR3aa: CARSGGGGGANVLTF
CDR3nt: TGTGCCCGCAGCGGAGGGGGCGGGGGGGCCAACGTCCTGACTTTC

len: 13
abundance: -
j_gene: TRBJ1-1
d_gene: -
v_gene: TRBV12-3/TRBV12-4
CDR3aa: CASSLAVRAEAFF
CDR3nt: TGTGCCAGCAGTTTAGCTGTGCGCGCTGAAGCTTTCTTT

len: 14
abundance: -
j_gene: TRBJ2-5
d_gene: TRBD2
v_gene: TRBV7-3
CDR3aa: CASSPGLASETQYF
CDR3nt: TGTGCCAGCTCGCCGGGACTAGCGAGTGAGACCCAGTACTTC

len: 13
abundance: -
j_gene: TRBJ1-1
d_gene: -
v_gene: TRBV4-3
CDR3aa: CASSQDGGMEAFF
CDR3nt: TGCGCCAGCAGCCAAGATGGGGGGATGGAAGCTTTCTTT

len: 13
abundance: -
j_gene: TRBJ2-2
d_gene: -
v_gene: TRBV28
CDR3aa: CASSPYPGGELFF
CDR3nt: TGTGCCAGCAGTCCGTACCCCGGCGGGGAGCTGTTTTTT

len: 12
abundance: -
j_gene: TRBJ2-1
d_gene: -
v_gene: TRBV2
CDR3aa: CASTSSYNEQFF
CDR3nt: TGTGCCAGCACGAGCTCCTACAATGAGCAGTTCTTC

len: 16
abundance: -
j_gene: TRBJ2-5
d_gene: -
v_gene: TRBV4-3
CDR3aa: CASSQGSQGYEETQYF
CDR3nt: TGCGCCAGCAGCCAAGGCTCCCAGGGGTATGAGGAGACCCAGTACTTC

len: 13
abundance: -
j_gene: TRBJ1-1
d_gene: TRBD1
v_gene: TRBV7-9
CDR3aa: CASSRTGDTEAFF
CDR3nt: TGTGCCAGCAGCCGGACAGGGGACACTGAAGCTTTCTTT

len: 16
abundance: -
j_gene: TRBJ2-2
d_gene: -
v_gene: TRBV6-4
CDR3aa: CATSLSAGMNTGELFF
CDR3nt: TGTGCCACCTCTCTATCCGCGGGGATGAACACCGGGGAGCTGTTTTTT